Listed here is a single TCR beta chain. The CDR3 has 15 amino acids. Per the germline V gene, CDR1 is SGHTS and CDR2 is YDEGEE. Trimming took 6 bases from V and 3 from J, leaving 18 bases between them. The data are from a study of blood T cell repertoires in COVID-19. Overall study: COVID-19 samples collected from the United States, Italy and Spain covered acute and convalescent phases. Nucleic acid was either cDNA or gDNA, and it came from T cells, B-cell-depleted T cells, or PBMCs.

Source study methods: Using reference gene primer amplification, nucleated cell counts were estimated. TCRdb's table, derived via immunoSEQ multiplex PCR, lists solely in-frame clones and lacks some. That table furnishes V, J and clone size, whereas the DNA furnished D and trimming. The table includes about 56,000 clones, 82% detected once. This chain links TRBV5-8 with TRBJ1-2; a possible D gene is TRBD1 (6 bases). This receptor was obtained from a woman of 80 years or more with acute or convalescent COVID-19. The sample taken for sequencing was peripheral blood. The CDR3 sequence is CASTTRGGRDYGYTF. The CDR3 coding sequence is TGTGCCAGCACCACGAGGGGGGGTCGGGACTATGGCTACACCTTC.